This entry concerns a single T cell receptor (beta chain). Its antigen is not known. These data come from a study of cytomegalovirus exposure and HLA in healthy donors. Study at large: Across around 400 genotyped donors, 81% landed in the Caucasian-associated ancestry cluster.

Germline CDR1 reads SGHTS; CDR2 reads YDEGEE. The CDR3 runs to 17 residues. The trim removed 4 bases at V and 4 bases at J, leaving 13 bases unmatched. Study observations and caveats: Earlier analysis found most TCR beta V segments productive about 87% or about 30% of the time.

A multiplex PCR was run with 60 Vbeta primers and 13 Jbeta primers. Methods used by the authors: Unique TCR beta chains totaled roughly 80 million in a later count, with roughly 10 million of them shared. Only in-frame clones appear in the TCRdb table, and some are missing; sequencing was by immunoSEQ multiplex PCR. The V and J calls and the clone size are those of that table, but D and trimming were determined from the DNA. Of 120,000 or so clones listed, about 74% are singletons. This chain connects TRBV5-8 to TRBJ2-2; 7 bases align to TRBD2. The receptor's source is a woman aged 50 to 60 in good health and CMV-seropositive. The sequenced sample was PBMCs. The CDR3 bases are TGTGCCAGCAGCCCCCACCCAGGCGGGGGAGGCACCGGGGAGCTGTTTTTT. Translating it yields CASSPHPGGGGTGELFF.